The TCR beta chain under discussion was sequenced for a study of glioma-infiltrating T cells. This clonotype was seen only a few times. The antigen is unknown. Overall study results and limits: CDR3 overlap between tissue and blood was very small. Gliomas, especially low-grade, showed above-expected tissue-blood divergence; non-neoplastic patients showed below.

Using RNA template, CDR3s of TCR alpha and beta were amplified with iRepertoire arm-PCR. Input was 100-400 ng of tissue mRNA or PBMC total RNA. TCRdb ran MiXCR on the multiplex PCR reads and lists one entry per CDR3 protein. The data show about 130,000 distinct CDR3 sequences, with approximately 24% seen just once and 25% to 30% held by the top ten. This CDR3 spans 18 amino acids. The germline gives CDR1 SNHLY, CDR2 FYNNEI. Trimming took off 2 bases at V and 0 bases at J, with 17 bases between the two ends. The source material was glioma tissue, nonneoplastic brain tissue, or PBMCs (not recorded which). The receptor comes from a human donor with low-grade glioma or glioblastoma, undergoing nonglioma brain surgery, or in good health (not recorded which). V gene TRBV2 combines with J gene TRBJ1-5; D possibly corresponds to TRBD1 (5 bases). CDR3 coding DNA: TGTGCCAGCAGTGAAATGGGGCAGGCCACGTATAGCAATCAGCCCCAGCATTTT. Amino acid sequence: CASSEMGQATYSNQPQHF.